This T cell receptor beta chain was found in a study of vaccination and CD4 T cells after COVID-19. Whole-study context: A positive SARS-CoV-2 nasal swab PCR result was recorded for each convalescent patient; roughly ten were mild and one severe.

Treatment: roughly 11-day PBMC culture with coronavirus spike peptide pools or control peptides (ViraFEST assay). Germline lookup yields CDR1 DFQATT and CDR2 SNEGSKA (reference sequence). V shed 0 bases, J shed 6 bases, and the junction held 10 bases outside the gene matches. This CDR3 is built from 17 residues. Scientists ran DNA taken from cultured CD4+ T cells through the Oncomine TCR Beta short-read assay for sequencing. In TCRdb, the PCR reads were re-called with MiXCR into one record per CDR3 protein. Of about 8,800 distinct CDR3 sequences in the sample, 55% to 70% were seen once. This clonotype was counted between two and nine times. Antigen unknown.

The sample consisted of cultured CD4+ T cells from blood, taken after SARS-CoV-2 vaccination. The gene calls are TRBV20-1 and TRBJ2-2; TRBD2 agrees at 10 bases. This TCR came from a human donor with COVID-19. In DNA form, the CDR3 reads TGCAGTGCTAGAGATCCCAGCGGGGGGGCCGCGGCCGGGGAGCTGTTTTTT. Translating gives CSARDPSGGAAAGELFF.